This T cell receptor (beta chain) originates from a study of graft-versus-host responses after intestinal transplantation. Study-wide findings and caveats: GvH clone levels peaked in circulation, and this peak was associated with early post-transplant HvG declines.

As for this clone: Its antigen is undetermined.

V was shortened by 5 bases and J by 4 bases, with 14 bases between the two germline ends. CDR3 length: 14 amino acids. Germline CDR1 reads MNHEY; CDR2 reads SMNVEV (reference sequence). The data were produced by immunoSEQ multiplex PCR, yet TCRdb's version contains in-frame clones alone and is incomplete. Among 100,000 or so clones listed, around 90% were seen once. This chain joins TRBV27 and TRBJ1-1; the D is unclear. The source was unstimulated CD4+ T cells sorted from spleen or lymph node cells, collected before intestinal transplant. The sequence came from a human donor who received an intestinal transplant. CDR3 in DNA: TGTGCCAGCAGTCCGCGGCAGAGGGCCACTGAAGCTTTCTTT. Amino acids: CASSPRQRATEAFF.